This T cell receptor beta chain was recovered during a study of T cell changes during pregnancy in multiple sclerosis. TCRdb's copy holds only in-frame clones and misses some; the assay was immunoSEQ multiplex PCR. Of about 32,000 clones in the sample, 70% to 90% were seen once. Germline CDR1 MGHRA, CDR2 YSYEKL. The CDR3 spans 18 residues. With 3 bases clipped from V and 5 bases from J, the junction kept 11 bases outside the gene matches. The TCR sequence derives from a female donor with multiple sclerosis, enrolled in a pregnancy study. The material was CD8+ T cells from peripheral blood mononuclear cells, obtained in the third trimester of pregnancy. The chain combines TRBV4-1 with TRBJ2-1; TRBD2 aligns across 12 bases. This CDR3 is CASSQSLLAGGINNEQFF. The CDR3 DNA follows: TGCGCCAGCAGCCAGAGTCTCCTAGCGGGGGGGATTAACAATGAGCAGTTCTTC.